These 7 T cell receptor beta chains originate from one sample sequenced in a study of T cell responses to AZD1222 COVID-19 vaccine. Sequencing was performed with immunoSEQ multiplex PCR; in TCRdb, only in-frame clones are kept and a portion is missing. This sample has about 110,000 clones; approximately 89% occur once, and the top ten carry roughly 4.4%. Sequences were derived from peripheral blood, sampled 28 days after the second AZD1222 dose. The receptors were gathered from an adult who received the AZD1222 COVID-19 vaccine.

This chain uses TRBV14 with TRBJ1-1, with no clear D. The CDR3 has 12 amino acids. Trimming stripped 4 bases from V and 0 bases from J, with 3 bases between. The germline V gene encodes CDR1 SGHDN and CDR2 FVKESK. CDR3 sequence (DNA): TGTGCCAGCAGCCTAATGAACACTGAAGCTTTCTTT. Translating it yields CASSLMNTEAFF. Together with reference TRBV14 and TRBJ1-1, the CDR3 gives the full variable domain: EAGVTQFPSHSVIEKGQTVTLRCDPISGHDNLYWYRRVMGKEIKFLLHFVKESKQDESGMPNNRFLAERTGGTYSTLKVQPAELEDSGVYFCASSLMNTEAFFGQGTRLTVV.

This chain links TRBV10-3 with TRBJ2-7; perhaps TRBD1 as D (5 bases). Looked up from germline, CDR1 is ENHRY and CDR2 is SYGVKD. V dropped 10 bases and J dropped 0 bases, with 16 bases sitting between them. The CDR3 spans 14 residues. CDR3 DNA: TGTGCCACCACCAGGGCCACATCCTCCTACGAGCAGTACTTC. Protein sequence: CATTRATSSYEQYF.

The chain joins TRBV7-2 to TRBJ1-6, with D possibly matching TRBD1 (6 bases). This CDR3 contains 18 residues. Germline V CDR1 and CDR2: SGHTA, FQGNSA. Deletions cut 1 base from V and 10 bases from J, with 23 bases between. DNA for the CDR3: TGTGCCAGCAGCTTAGGAGGGGGGCTCCGTGGGGTCCGGTCACCCCTCCACTTT. It yields the protein CASSLGGGLRGVRSPLHF.

Only a few counts were recorded for this clone. V is TRBV27 and J is TRBJ1-6, with 8 nucleotides matching TRBD1. The CDR3 spans 14 residues. The germline V gene has CDR1 MNHEY and CDR2 SMNVEV (reference sequence). V shed 5 bases, J shed 5 bases, and the junction held 2 bases outside the gene matches. This CDR3 is CASSPGGNNSPLHF. CDR3 DNA sequence: TGTGCCAGCAGTCCAGGGGGCAATAATTCACCCCTCCACTTT.

CDR3 amino acids: CASSEGPGRNTEAFF. The CDR3 DNA is TGTGCCAGCAGTGAAGGTCCCGGGAGGAACACTGAAGCTTTCTTT. The chain couples TRBV2 to TRBJ1-1, with no clear D. V was pared by 1 base and J by 1 base, with 10 bases between. The germline gives CDR1 SNHLY, CDR2 FYNNEI. This CDR3 has 15 amino acids. Drawing the rest from reference TRBV2 and TRBJ1-1, the complete variable domain is EPEVTQTPSHQVTQMGQEVILRCVPISNHLYFYWYRQILGQKVEFLVSFYNNEISEKSEIFDDQFSVERPDGSNFTLKIRSTKLEDSAMYFCASSEGPGRNTEAFFGQGTRLTVV.

The chain is built from TRBV7-9 and TRBJ1-1, with D possibly being TRBD1 (5 bases). This CDR3 region has 14 residues. CDR1 and CDR2 (germline): SEHNR, FQNEAQ (reference sequence). Between the trimmed V and J ends, which lost 4 bases and 1 base, there was a span of 10 bases. The CDR3 spells CASSSREGNTEAFF. The CDR3, as DNA: TGTGCCAGCAGCTCCAGGGAGGGGAACACTGAAGCTTTCTTT.

The chain has TRBV7-2 and TRBJ2-1, with 10 nucleotides matching TRBD1. Per the germline V gene, CDR1 is SGHTA and CDR2 is FQGNSA. The CDR3 covers 13 residues. Germline trimming cut 8 bases from V and 4 bases from J; bases unmatched to any gene: 2. The CDR3 reads CASGQGVYNEQFF. CDR3 DNA: TGTGCCAGCGGACAGGGGGTATACAATGAGCAGTTCTTC.